This T cell receptor beta chain is from a study of cytomegalovirus exposure and HLA in healthy donors. The PCR contained 60 Vbeta and 13 Jbeta primers. This table comes from immunoSEQ multiplex PCR, and its TCRdb copy is limited to in-frame clones, with some not included. There are about 140,000 clones in the sample; roughly three quarters occur only once, and 5.1% lies in the top ten. The germline gives CDR1 LGHNA, CDR2 YNFKEQ. CDR3 size: 14 residues. V lost 0 bases and J lost 4, with 9 bases in between. This TCR derives from a male donor in good health and CMV-seronegative. The sequenced material came from PBMCs. The J gene is TRBJ1-2, the V gene TRBV4-2; TRBD1 is a possible D gene (5 bases). The CDR3 sequence: CASSQEAGAYGYTF. In nucleotides, the CDR3 is TGTGCCAGCAGCCAAGAAGCTGGGGCCTATGGCTACACCTTC.